This T cell receptor beta chain was identified during a study of shared clonotypes between healthy human individuals. Whole-study findings and limits: Researchers sampled blood only, noting tissue repertoires likely differ.

The study separated CD4+ cells into CD45RA+ naive and CD45RA-negative memory subsets. A word on this clone: What it recognizes is unknown.

Sequencing was performed with immunoSEQ multiplex PCR; in TCRdb, only in-frame clones are kept and a portion is missing. The sample has 2 million to 2.5 million clones, roughly 95% seen once. J gave up 0 bases and V 1 base, and 3 bases lay outside the gene matches. Germline values: CDR1 MGHRA, CDR2 YSYEKL. The CDR3 covers 15 residues. The sample consisted of naive CD4+ T cells sorted from blood. As for subset: CD45RA+ positively selected. This receptor was taken from a young man in good health. The V call is TRBV4-1, the J call TRBJ2-7; TRBD2 matches at 7 bases. CDR3 protein: CASSQGGTISYEQYF. The CDR3 DNA follows: TGCGCCAGCAGCCAAGGGGGGACTATCTCCTACGAGCAGTACTTC.